The 18 T cell receptor beta chains reported below all come from one sample, sequenced in a study of T cells in Graves' hyperthyroidism and ophthalmopathy. The TCR beta CDR3 regions underwent amplification using RNA transcripts as the source. HTBI primers drove first-round RT-PCR of the TCR CDR3. TCRdb recomputed calls from the multiplex PCR reads with MiXCR, one row per CDR3 protein. Of over 120,000 distinct CDR3 sequences in the sample, approximately 20% are singletons; the top ten hold roughly 73%. Source material: blood. The source is a woman in her forties or fifties with Graves' hyperthyroidism that later progressed to Graves' ophthalmopathy.

A few counts support this clonotype. V is TRBV10-2 and J is TRBJ2-1; 10 nucleotides align to TRBD2. Germline CDR1 is WSHSY and CDR2 is SAAADI. This CDR3 comprises 18 residues. Trimming cost V 5 bases and J 4 bases; bases outside gene matches: 14. The CDR3 DNA is TGCGCCAGCAGTAGAGAACTAGCGGGGTCGGACCTTTACAATGAGCAGTTCTTC. This gives the protein CASSRELAGSDLYNEQFF.

DNA for the CDR3: TGCGCCAGCAGCGGAGGACAGGGACCGAACACTGAAGCTTTCTTT. It encodes CASSGGQGPNTEAFF. The gene calls are TRBV5-1 and TRBJ1-1; TRBD1 aligns across 8 bases. Germline loops: CDR1 SGHRS, CDR2 YFSETQ. The trim removed 4 bases at V and 1 base at J, leaving 6 bases unmatched. This CDR3 spans 15 amino acids.

The chain recombines TRBV20-1 with TRBJ2-3; TRBD2 matches at 10 bases. The CDR3 spans 16 residues. The V segment lost 6 bases and the J segment 4 bases; nucleotides outside the gene matches: 13. CDR1 is DFQATT, CDR2 SNEGSKA, per germline (reference sequence). The CDR3 region has the DNA TGCAGTGCCCCAGGAGGGCTAGCGGGAGCCTCAGATACGCAGTATTTT. Protein product: CSAPGGLAGASDTQYF.

The chain has TRBV28 and TRBJ2-1, with 8 positions matching TRBD2. CDR3 size: 16 residues. The junction had 8 bases not matched to a gene; V was cut back by 5 bases and J by 2 bases. CDR1 and CDR2 (germline): MDHEN, SYDVKM. The CDR3 coding sequence is TGTGCCAGCAGTGCCCGGCTAGCGGGCACCTACAATGAGCAGTTCTTC. Protein product: CASSARLAGTYNEQFF.

This chain links TRBV20-1 with TRBJ2-2; 12 positions agree with TRBD1. The germline gives CDR1 DFQATT, CDR2 SNEGSKA (reference sequence). The CDR3 runs to 17 residues. J lost 4 bases, V lost 7 bases, and 13 bases had no gene match. In nucleotides, the CDR3 is TGCAGTGGTACCGGGACAGGGGGCGGGAGGGCCACCGGGGAGCTGTTTTTT. Residues: CSGTGTGGGRATGELFF.

The gene calls are TRBV19 and TRBJ2-7; 10 nucleotides agree with TRBD2. This CDR3 region has 16 residues. CDR1 and CDR2 (germline): LNHDA, SQIVND (reference sequence). With V trimmed by 6 bases and J by 2 bases, 10 bases remained unmatched. The CDR3 DNA follows: TGTGCCAGTAGCCCCACAGCGGGAGGGCCCCCCTACGAGCAGTACTTC. It encodes CASSPTAGGPPYEQYF.

This chain joins TRBV3-1 and TRBJ1-1; D is uncertain. The CDR3 is made up of 14 amino acids. Trimming removed 6 bases at V and 3 bases at J, with 14 bases between. Germline lookup yields CDR1 LGHDT and CDR2 YNNKEL (reference sequence). The CDR3 sequence: CASSPRSRDTEAFF. DNA for the CDR3: TGTGCCAGCAGTCCAAGAAGTCGGGACACTGAAGCTTTCTTT.

This clonotype was counted at least ten times. The V and J genes are TRBV29-1 and TRBJ2-7, with 10 nucleotides matching TRBD2. V lost 6 bases to trimming and J lost 6 bases; unmatched junction nucleotides: 5. There are 12 residues in the CDR3. Germline CDR1 is SQVTM and CDR2 is ANQGSEA. The CDR3 sequence is CSVGGTSVEQYF. The CDR3 DNA is TGCAGCGTGGGAGGGACTAGCGTCGAGCAGTACTTC.

This clonotype occurred many times. The chain is built from TRBV7-8 and TRBJ1-4; D possibly corresponds to TRBD1 (6 bases). The V end lost 2 bases, the J end lost 4 bases, and 17 bases lay between the germline ends. The germline CDR1 and CDR2 sequences are SGHVS and FQNEAQ. This CDR3 is built from 17 residues. For the CDR3, the DNA is TGTGCCAGCAGCTTAACCGGGGGCAGGGCGAATAATGAAAAACTGTTTTTT. Encoded protein: CASSLTGGRANNEKLFF.

In this sample, this clonotype turned up a few times. Being one base from a much bigger clone, this may be a read error. This sequence joins TRBV28 and TRBJ1-2; 7 nucleotides align to TRBD1. The CDR3 runs 15 residues. With 8 bases clipped from V and 0 bases from J, the junction kept 9 bases outside the gene matches. Germline V lookup: CDR1 MDHEN, CDR2 SYDVKM. This CDR3 reads CASGTPTGTNYGYTF. CDR3 DNA: TGTGCCAGCGGTACCCCGACAGGGACTAACTATGGCTACACCTTC.

V is TRBV7-2 and J is TRBJ1-2, with TRBD1 as a possible D gene (5 bases). CDR1 SGHTA and CDR2 FQGNSA come from the germline V gene. The V end lost 5 bases, the J end lost 3 bases, and 13 bases lay between the germline ends. The CDR3 sequence is 14 residues long. CDR3 DNA sequence: TGTGCCAGCAGCCCAAGGGCACAGGACTATGGCTACACCTTC. Its translation: CASSPRAQDYGYTF.

The V gene is TRBV16, the J gene TRBJ2-1, with TRBD1 as a possible D gene (5 bases). Trimming shortened V by 0 bases and J by 4 bases, and 10 bases separated the two germline ends. Germline V lookup: CDR1 KGHSY, CDR2 FQNENV. The CDR3 totals 15 residues. CDR3 sequence: CASSQSRVGYNEQFF. The CDR3 DNA is TGTGCCAGCAGCCAATCCAGGGTGGGGTACAATGAGCAGTTCTTC.

The sample holds a few counts of this clonotype. This sequence joins TRBV6-1 and TRBJ1-1; 9 bases agree with TRBD1. This CDR3 spans 15 amino acids. Germline values: CDR1 MNHNS, CDR2 SASEGT. Trimming cost V 2 bases and J 4 bases; bases outside gene matches: 5. The CDR3 is CASSEPKTGGTEAFF. As DNA, the CDR3 is TGTGCCAGCAGTGAACCGAAGACAGGGGGCACTGAAGCTTTCTTT.

The gene calls are TRBV15 and TRBJ2-2, with 10 bases aligning to TRBD1. Germline V lookup: CDR1 LNHNV, CDR2 YYDKDF (reference sequence). The CDR3 is made up of 18 amino acids. Trimming at V came to 7 bases and at J to 2 bases, leaving 13 bases not matched to a gene. In nucleotides, the CDR3 is TGTGCCACCACCCAACGACAGGGGGCCGAAATCAACACCGGGGAGCTGTTTTTT. Translation: CATTQRQGAEINTGELFF.

This clonotype was observed many times. The rearrangement links TRBV3-1 to TRBJ1-3; tentative D call: TRBD1 (5 bases). V was trimmed by 4 bases and J by 8 bases, leaving 15 bases between them. Germline V gives CDR1 LGHDT, CDR2 YNNKEL (reference sequence). The CDR3 is 14 amino acids. CDR3: CASSLGGRADTIYF. CDR3 DNA: TGTGCCAGCAGCCTTGGGGGAAGGGCGGACACCATATATTTT.

This clonotype was observed many times. The chain joins TRBV9 to TRBJ2-7; 12 bases are shared with TRBD1. CDR3 length equals 15 residues. J was trimmed by 4 bases and V by 0 bases; bases with no gene match: 2. Germline CDR1 SGDLS, CDR2 YYNGEE. The CDR3 sequence is CASSVGGQGAYEQYF. The CDR3 DNA reads TGTGCCAGCAGCGTAGGGGGACAGGGGGCTTACGAGCAGTACTTC.

This clonotype was counted ten times or more. The genes are TRBV30 and TRBJ1-2; D is undetermined. V shed 1 base and J shed 6 bases, with 12 bases lying between them. The germline CDR1 and CDR2 sequences are GTSNPN and SVGIG (reference sequence). The CDR3 covers 13 residues. CDR3 loop: CAWSAALSHGYTF. The DNA of the CDR3 is TGTGCCTGGAGTGCCGCCCTATCCCATGGCTACACCTTC. The entire variable domain, with the rest obtained from reference TRBV30 and TRBJ1-2, is as follows: SQTIHQWPATLVQPVGSPLSLECTVEGTSNPNLYWYRQAAGRGLQLLFYSVGIGQISSEVPQNLSASRPQDRQFILSSKKLLLSDSGFYLCAWSAALSHGYTFGSGTRLTVV.

This clonotype appeared a few times. The genes are TRBV7-8 and TRBJ1-6; D is unresolved. In germline, CDR1 is SGHVS, CDR2 FQNEAQ. CDR3 length: 13 residues. The V gene lost 4 bases and the J gene lost 6 bases, with 7 bases spanning the gap. The CDR3: CASSSASNSPLHF. In nucleotides, the CDR3 is TGTGCCAGCAGCTCGGCCTCTAATTCACCCCTCCACTTT.